A selection of T cell receptor beta chains follows, all from one sample in a study of read filtering for tumor transcriptome and immune sequencing. TCRdb called the reads again in MiXCR, with one record for every CDR3 protein. The sample lists approximately 20,000 distinct CDR3 sequences, 22% seen once, with less than 25% in the top ten. Sample: a population of CD138-negative cells sorted from bone marrow. All receptors come from a donor aged 40 or over with multiple myeloma. Each CDR3 is given without its conserved first and last residue. Fields, in order: V gene, CDR3 protein.

TRBV10-2,ASSRGGFRAANEKLF
TRBV28,ASSLLAGEIEVVDTQY
TRBV29-1,SVEEKGQWNGYT
TRBV19,ASSLTSLAGGDDEQF
TRBV29-1,SVVRGKFNNEQF
TRBV5-6,ASSSRLAGTSSYEQY
TRBV20-1,SARLVSDTQY
TRBV19,ASSTAGTSTYEQY
TRBV4-2,ASNQEVGGIDTEAF
TRBV5-1,ASSLTGGAYTEAF
TRBV20-1,SAPRTSGSKTGELF
TRBV19,ASRSGTGETNQPQH
TRBV7-8,ASSLRQGNQPQH
TRBV24-1,ATSDRASYNEQF
TRBV11-2,TSSVSGDRGNTIY
TRBV28,ASSQTNYGYT
TRBV10-1,ASSDRDTEAF
TRBV6-2/TRBV6-3,ASINPSGRSYNEQL
TRBV19,ASIGDRMGGELF
TRBV29-1,SVTTGSEQY
TRBV11-2,ASSISPDTQY
TRBV7-9,ASSPRGGNAYNEQF
TRBV20-1,SANLGGPKDTQY
TRBV30,ASTVQSGDTQY
TRBV4-3,TSSQAGQGRF
TRBV6-2/TRBV6-3,ASRPTSGVGELF
TRBV14,ARRRPGGSGQF
TRBV10-2,ASSELAEVYPDTQY
TRBV19,ASGIAGPPVENNEQF
TRBV19,ASSSGTASYEQY
TRBV27,ASSLSGGFEQF
TRBV19,ASSIERQATGELF
TRBV28,ASGVGAMNTEAF